In this sample, the clone carrying this TCR beta chain turned up many times. Its antigen is unidentified. This CDR3 comprises 14 residues. Germline trimming cut 6 bases from V and 3 bases from J; bases unmatched to any gene: 6. This specimen comes from a study of CD8 T cells in ankylosing spondylitis. Study results and limitations: From matched ankylosing spondylitis synovial fluid, disease-linked clones were reportedly recovered at significantly enriched levels. A motif in TCR beta, a set of under 10 highly homologous variants, appeared characteristic of ankylosing spondylitis blood. Clones linked with disease were CD8+ and fairly uncommon in the peripheral blood.

One entry per CDR3 protein results from TCRdb running MiXCR on the 5' RACE reads. Here the sample spans roughly 440,000 distinct CDR3 sequences, about 15% being singletons. The chain combines TRBV12-3 or TRBV12-4 with TRBJ1-1, with 8 bases lining up with TRBD1. This TCR was recovered from a male donor with ankylosing spondylitis. The sequenced sample consisted of blood, either unsorted or a sorted T cell fraction (not recorded which). As DNA, the CDR3 is TGTGCCAGCAGAGGACAGGGATACGACACTGAAGCTTTCTTT. Its protein is CASRGQGYDTEAFF.